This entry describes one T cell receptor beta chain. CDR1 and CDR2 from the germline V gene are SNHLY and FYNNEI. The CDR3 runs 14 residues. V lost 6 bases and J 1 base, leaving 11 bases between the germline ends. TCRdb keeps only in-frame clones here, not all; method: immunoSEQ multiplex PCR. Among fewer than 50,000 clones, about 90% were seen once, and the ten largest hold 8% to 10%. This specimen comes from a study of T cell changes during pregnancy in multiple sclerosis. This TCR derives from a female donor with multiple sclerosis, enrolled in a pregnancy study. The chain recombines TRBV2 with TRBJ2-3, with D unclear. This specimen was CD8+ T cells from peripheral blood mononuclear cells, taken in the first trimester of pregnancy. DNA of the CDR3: TGTGCCAGCAGGCCGACACCGCGCACAGATACGCAGTATTTT. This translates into CASRPTPRTDTQYF.